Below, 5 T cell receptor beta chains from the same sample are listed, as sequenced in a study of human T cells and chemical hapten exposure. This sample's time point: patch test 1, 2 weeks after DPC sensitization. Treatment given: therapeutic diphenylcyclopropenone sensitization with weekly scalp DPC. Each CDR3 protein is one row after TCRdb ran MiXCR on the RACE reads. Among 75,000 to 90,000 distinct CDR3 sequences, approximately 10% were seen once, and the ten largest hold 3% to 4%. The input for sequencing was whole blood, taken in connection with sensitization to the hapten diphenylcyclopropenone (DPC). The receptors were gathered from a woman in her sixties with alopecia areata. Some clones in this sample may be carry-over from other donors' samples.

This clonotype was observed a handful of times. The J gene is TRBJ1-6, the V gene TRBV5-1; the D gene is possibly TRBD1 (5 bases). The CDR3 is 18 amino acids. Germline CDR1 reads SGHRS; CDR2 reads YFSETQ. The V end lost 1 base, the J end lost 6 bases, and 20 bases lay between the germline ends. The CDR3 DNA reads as TGCGCCAGCAGCTTGCTGAATTCGGCGGGGGAAACTAATTCACCCCTCCACTTT. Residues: CASSLLNSAGETNSPLHF.

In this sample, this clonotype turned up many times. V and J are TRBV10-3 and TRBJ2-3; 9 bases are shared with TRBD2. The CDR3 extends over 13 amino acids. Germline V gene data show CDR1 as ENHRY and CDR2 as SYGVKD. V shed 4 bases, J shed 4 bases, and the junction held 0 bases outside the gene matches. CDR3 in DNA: TGTGCCATCAGTGGGACTAGCGCAGATACGCAGTATTTT. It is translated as CAISGTSADTQYF.

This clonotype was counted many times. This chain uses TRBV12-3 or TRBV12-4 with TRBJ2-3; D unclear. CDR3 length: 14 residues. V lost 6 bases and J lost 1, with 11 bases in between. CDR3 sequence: CASSPAHGTDTQYF. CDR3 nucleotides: TGTGCCAGCAGCCCCGCGCACGGCACAGATACGCAGTATTTT.

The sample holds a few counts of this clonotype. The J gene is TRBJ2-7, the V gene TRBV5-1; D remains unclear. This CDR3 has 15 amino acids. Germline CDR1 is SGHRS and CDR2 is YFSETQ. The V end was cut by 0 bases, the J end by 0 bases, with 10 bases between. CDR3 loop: CASSLGLGSSYEQYF. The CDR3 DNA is TGCGCCAGCAGCTTGGGCCTAGGCAGCTCCTACGAGCAGTACTTC.

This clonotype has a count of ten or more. For the CDR3, the DNA is TGTGCCAGCAGTTACGACCCGAACACTGAAGCTTTCTTT. Translating it yields CASSYDPNTEAFF. The chain combines TRBV6-5 with TRBJ1-1, with unresolved D. The CDR3 spans 13 residues. V was shortened by 2 bases and J by 1 base, with 5 bases between the two germline ends. The germline V gene encodes CDR1 MNHEY and CDR2 SVGAGI.